Presented here are 29 T cell receptor beta chains from one specimen sequenced in a study of blood T cell repertoires in COVID-19. TCRdb's copy holds only in-frame clones and misses some; the assay was immunoSEQ multiplex PCR. The sample records about 360,000 clones, roughly 88% being singletons. Sequences were obtained from PBMCs or T cells enriched from blood (not recorded which). The origin of the receptors is a woman in her forties with acute COVID-19.

The chain couples TRBV20-1 to TRBJ2-1, with 13 bases identical to TRBD2. CDR1 is DFQATT and CDR2 is SNEGSKA in the germline V gene (reference sequence). CDR3 size: 15 residues. With V trimmed by 3 bases and J by 5 bases, 4 bases remained unmatched. The DNA of the CDR3 is TGCAGTGCTAGTACCGGGACTAGCGGGGACAATGAGCAGTTCTTC. This encodes CSASTGTSGDNEQFF.

This chain joins TRBV3-1 (or the pseudogene TRBV3-2) and TRBJ1-2; D is undetermined. The CDR3 totals 12 residues. V lost 2 bases to trimming and J lost 8 bases, with 9 bases between them. Germline assignment: CDR1 LGHDT and CDR2 YNNKEL (reference sequence). CDR3 coding DNA: TGTGCCAGCAGCCAATCTAACGGGGGCTACACCTTC. It is translated as CASSQSNGGYTF.

V usage is TRBV6-5 and J usage is TRBJ2-7; TRBD1 matches at 7 bases. This CDR3 comprises 13 residues. Germline V gene data show CDR1 as MNHEY and CDR2 as SVGAGI. The CDR3 sequence is CSCKGDSAYEQYF. The CDR3, as DNA: TGTTCCTGCAAAGGGGACAGCGCCTACGAGCAGTACTTC.

This clone turned up a few times. The V gene is TRBV5-1, the J gene TRBJ1-4, with D perhaps matching TRBD1 (5 bases). The CDR3 extends over 15 amino acids. Trimming removed 5 bases at V and 6 bases at J, with 17 bases between. Germline CDR1 and CDR2: SGHRS and YFSETQ. CDR3 DNA: TGCGCCAGCAGTCAGGGTACGGTAGGGGATGAAAAACTGTTTTTT. It codes for CASSQGTVGDEKLFF.

This clone has only one observation. The chain joins TRBV27 to TRBJ1-4; a weak D match, TRBD1 (6 bases). V was clipped by 0 bases and J by 3 bases, with 17 bases between them. Germline CDR1 reads MNHEY; CDR2 reads SMNVEV (reference sequence). The CDR3 covers 18 residues. The CDR3, as DNA: TGTGCCAGCAGTTTATCGGGGGCAACAGGGTTAGCTAATGAAAAACTGTTTTTT. Translating gives CASSLSGATGLANEKLFF. Full variable domain (rest looked up from reference TRBV27 and TRBJ1-4): EAQVTQNPRYLITVTGKKLTVTCSQNMNHEYMSWYRQDPGLGLRQIYYSMNVEVTDKGDVPEGYKVSRKEKRNFPLILESPSPNQTSLYFCASSLSGATGLANEKLFFGSGTQLSVL.

The chain carries TRBV2 and TRBJ2-1; TRBD1 aligns across 9 bases. CDR1 and CDR2 from the germline V gene are SNHLY and FYNNEI. The V segment lost 0 bases and the J segment 4 bases; nucleotides outside the gene matches: 4. The CDR3 runs to 16 residues. The CDR3 region is CASSEANRGPYNEQFF. Written as DNA, the CDR3 is TGTGCCAGCAGTGAAGCCAACAGGGGGCCATACAATGAGCAGTTCTTC.

The chain carries TRBV2 and TRBJ2-5; 8 bases fit TRBD1. After removal of 0 bases from V and 10 bases from J, the junction contained 7 bases not matched to a gene. The CDR3 spans 14 residues. Per the germline V gene, CDR1 is SNHLY and CDR2 is FYNNEI. CDR3 region: CASSEALPTGVQYF. As DNA, the CDR3 is TGTGCCAGCAGTGAAGCGCTTCCGACAGGGGTCCAGTACTTC.

This clone was seen a handful of times. V usage is TRBV19 and J usage is TRBJ2-7, with 11 bases lining up with TRBD1. This CDR3 has 15 amino acids. CDR1 and CDR2 (germline): LNHDA, SQIVND (reference sequence). The ends lost 3 bases at V and 3 bases at J; junction bases unmatched: 4. CDR3 in amino acids: CASSIGQGAVYEQYF. Here the CDR3 DNA reads TGTGCCAGTAGTATCGGACAGGGGGCGGTCTACGAGCAGTACTTC.

V and J are TRBV19 and TRBJ2-2, with TRBD1 matching 10 bases. This CDR3 has 19 amino acids. The V segment lost 2 bases and the J segment 6 bases; nucleotides outside the gene matches: 15. Looked up from germline, CDR1 is LNHDA and CDR2 is SQIVND (reference sequence). The CDR3 sequence: CASSIWDRGTKIEPGELFF. CDR3 DNA: TGTGCCAGTAGTATATGGGACAGGGGAACAAAAATCGAACCCGGGGAGCTGTTTTTT.

V and J are TRBV27 and TRBJ2-5; D perhaps matches TRBD2 (5 bases). The CDR3 consists of 14 residues. CDR1 MNHEY and CDR2 SMNVEV come from the germline V gene (reference sequence). The V end lost 1 base, the J end lost 3 bases, and 9 bases lay between the germline ends. The CDR3 loop reads CASSLLDGEETQYF. CDR3 nucleotides: TGTGCCAGCAGTTTATTAGACGGGGAAGAGACCCAGTACTTC.

This rearrangement joins TRBV5-6 to TRBJ1-2; D is perhaps TRBD1 (6 bases). The germline V and J ends were trimmed by 0 bases and 7 bases, with 28 bases remaining between them. This CDR3 contains 19 residues. Germline CDR1 is SGHDT and CDR2 is YYEEEE. CDR3 in DNA: TGTGCCAGCAGCTTGGGTGGAAGCAGGGGAATCCACTCCTTTGGTGGCTACACCTTC. Translated: CASSLGGSRGIHSFGGYTF.

The chain employs TRBV5-1 and TRBJ1-4; maybe TRBD1 (5 bases). Germline V gene data show CDR1 as SGHRS and CDR2 as YFSETQ. This CDR3 spans 14 amino acids. Trimming stripped 0 bases from V and 8 bases from J, with 11 bases between. CDR3 DNA sequence: TGCGCCAGCAGCTTGGAAGGGGCCGGGGAAAAACTGTTTTTT. This codes for CASSLEGAGEKLFF. The whole variable domain, remainder taken from reference TRBV5-1 and TRBJ1-4, is KAGVTQTPRYLIKTRGQQVTLSCSPISGHRSVSWYQQTPGQGLQFLFEYFSETQRNKGNFPGRFSGRQFSNSRSEMNVSTLELGDSALYLCASSLEGAGEKLFFGSGTQLSVL.

The chain links TRBV19 to TRBJ1-2, with a weak D call TRBD1 (5 bases). Germline V gives CDR1 LNHDA, CDR2 SQIVND (reference sequence). The V end lost 5 bases, the J end lost 7 bases, and 17 bases lay between the germline ends. The CDR3 runs to 14 residues. The CDR3 reads CASSGSGFFSGYTF. The DNA for the CDR3 is TGTGCCAGTAGTGGGTCAGGGTTTTTTAGTGGCTACACCTTC.

The chain is built from TRBV18 and TRBJ1-5; 7 bases match TRBD1. CDR3 length equals 14 residues. Germline CDR1 reads KGHSH; CDR2 reads LQKENI. The V and J ends lost 3 bases and 6 bases, in that order; junction bases with no gene match: 5. The DNA of the CDR3 is TGTGCCAGCTCACCGGGGACAGCCGGTCAGCCCCAGCATTTT. Its translation is CASSPGTAGQPQHF.

This chain joins TRBV20-1 and TRBJ1-2, with D possibly being TRBD1 (6 bases). Germline V gene lookup returns CDR1 DFQATT and CDR2 SNEGSKA (reference sequence). The CDR3 runs 9 residues. V lost 5 bases and J 8 bases, leaving 6 bases between the germline ends. In nucleotides, the CDR3 is TGCAGTGCTGGACAGGGCTACACCTTC. It encodes CSAGQGYTF.

V usage is TRBV11-2 and J usage is TRBJ2-7; TRBD2 might be the D (6 bases). V was clipped by 3 bases and J by 3 bases, with 15 bases between them. There are 15 residues in the CDR3. CDR1 and CDR2 (germline): SGHAT, FQNNGV. CDR3 region: CASSFRRGEFYEQYF. The CDR3 DNA follows: TGTGCCAGCAGCTTCCGGCGGGGAGAATTCTACGAGCAGTACTTC. The full variable domain, with the rest looked up from reference TRBV11-2 and TRBJ2-7, is EAGVAQSPRYKIIEKRQSVAFWCNPISGHATLYWYQQILGQGPKLLIQFQNNGVVDDSQLPKDRFSAERLKGVDSTLKIQPAKLEDSAVYLCASSFRRGEFYEQYFGPGTRLTVT.

This chain connects TRBV29-1 to TRBJ1-2; 8 bases match TRBD1. This CDR3 contains 14 residues. V lost 0 bases to trimming and J lost 3 bases; unmatched junction nucleotides: 3. Germline V gene data show CDR1 as SQVTM and CDR2 as ANQGSEA. The CDR3 here is CSVEDRGRDYGYTF. CDR3 DNA sequence: TGCAGCGTTGAAGACAGGGGGCGAGACTATGGCTACACCTTC. The full variable domain, in which reference TRBV29-1 and TRBJ1-2 provide the parts outside the CDR3, is SAVISQKPSRDICQRGTSLTIQCQVDSQVTMMFWYRQQPGQSLTLIATANQGSEATYESGFVIDKFPISRPNLTFSTLTVSNMSPEDSSIYLCSVEDRGRDYGYTFGSGTRLTVV.

This chain joins TRBV2 and TRBJ1-1, with TRBD1 matching over 11 bases. V lost 8 bases, J lost 2 bases, and 7 bases stayed unmatched. The germline gives CDR1 SNHLY, CDR2 FYNNEI. The CDR3 has 15 amino acids. The CDR3 loop is CASGGQGVINTEAFF. CDR3 coding DNA: TGTGCCAGCGGGGGACAGGGGGTGATCAACACTGAAGCTTTCTTT.

J is TRBJ2-2 and V is TRBV5-1; 8 bases fit TRBD2. This CDR3 spans 16 amino acids. The V and J ends lost 0 bases and 1 base, in that order; junction bases with no gene match: 2. CDR1 SGHRS and CDR2 YFSETQ come from the germline V gene. Here the CDR3 DNA reads TGCGCCAGCAGCTTGGCAGCGGGGGAGAACACCGGGGAGCTGTTTTTT. Residues: CASSLAAGENTGELFF.

The chain uses TRBV7-9 and TRBJ2-7, with 9 bases matching TRBD1. J gave up 4 bases and V 3 bases, and 7 bases lay outside the gene matches. Germline V gene sequence: CDR1 SEHNR, CDR2 FQNEAQ (reference sequence). CDR3 length: 15 amino acids. The CDR3 DNA reads as TGTGCCAGCAGCTTGCAGAAGGGACAGGGATACGAGCAGTACTTC. Translated: CASSLQKGQGYEQYF.

The gene calls are TRBV19 and TRBJ1-1; D is uncertain. CDR1 LNHDA and CDR2 SQIVND come from the germline V gene (reference sequence). This CDR3 comprises 15 residues. The V end was cut by 4 bases, the J end by 3 bases, with 15 bases between. For the CDR3, the DNA is TGTGCCAGTAGTACACGGATCAAAGAGGACACTGAAGCTTTCTTT. It is translated as CASSTRIKEDTEAFF.

The chain has TRBV7-9 and TRBJ2-1; a possible D gene is TRBD2 (6 bases). The V gene's germline CDR1 is SEHNR and CDR2 FQNEAQ (reference sequence). V dropped 2 bases and J dropped 7 bases, with 12 bases sitting between them. The CDR3 covers 14 residues. This CDR3 is CASSLRGAGNEQFF. The CDR3 DNA sequence: TGTGCCAGCAGCTTAAGGGGCGCGGGGAATGAGCAGTTCTTC. Together with reference TRBV7-9 and TRBJ2-1, the CDR3 gives the full variable domain: DTGVSQNPRHKITKRGQNVTFRCDPISEHNRLYWYRQTLGQGPEFLTYFQNEAQLEKSRLLSDRFSAERPKGSFSTLEIQRTEQGDSAMYLCASSLRGAGNEQFFGPGTRLTVL.

The chain carries TRBV27 and TRBJ1-3, with D perhaps matching TRBD1 (5 bases). The germline V and J ends were trimmed by 4 bases and 0 bases, with 10 bases remaining between them. CDR1 and CDR2 (germline): MNHEY, SMNVEV (reference sequence). This CDR3 spans 15 amino acids. The CDR3 loop is CASSSTGPSGNTIYF. The CDR3 nucleotides are TGTGCCAGCAGTTCAACAGGCCCCTCTGGAAACACCATATATTTT.

The rearrangement joins TRBV11-3 to TRBJ2-1; 7 positions match TRBD2. The CDR3 is 15 residues long. Germline V gene lookup returns CDR1 SGHNT and CDR2 YENEEA. V shed 3 bases and J 1 base; nucleotides not matched to a gene: 3. The CDR3 DNA reads as TGTGCCAGCAGCTTTCGCGGGGGTTCCTACAATGAGCAGTTCTTC. Translation: CASSFRGGSYNEQFF.

The V gene is TRBV5-1, the J gene TRBJ1-6; 11 nucleotides align to TRBD1. Germline assignment: CDR1 SGHRS and CDR2 YFSETQ. V shed 4 bases, J shed 7 bases, and the junction held 4 bases outside the gene matches. The CDR3 sequence is 15 residues long. CDR3 region: CASSLDRGRNSPLHF. In DNA, the CDR3 is TGCGCCAGCAGCCTGGACAGGGGGCGGAATTCACCCCTCCACTTT. Combining the CDR3 with reference TRBV5-1 and TRBJ1-6 gives the whole variable domain KAGVTQTPRYLIKTRGQQVTLSCSPISGHRSVSWYQQTPGQGLQFLFEYFSETQRNKGNFPGRFSGRQFSNSRSEMNVSTLELGDSALYLCASSLDRGRNSPLHFGNGTRLTVT.

The rearrangement uses TRBV5-1 and TRBJ2-3; TRBD2 matches 9 bases. CDR1 is SGHRS and CDR2 is YFSETQ in the germline V gene. V dropped 2 bases and J dropped 2; count of bases not matched to a gene: 3. The CDR3 has 15 amino acids. The CDR3 DNA sequence: TGCGCCAGCAGCTTCTCTAGCGGGGACACAGATACGCAGTATTTT. As protein: CASSFSSGDTDTQYF. The full variable domain, in which reference TRBV5-1 and TRBJ2-3 provide the parts outside the CDR3, is KAGVTQTPRYLIKTRGQQVTLSCSPISGHRSVSWYQQTPGQGLQFLFEYFSETQRNKGNFPGRFSGRQFSNSRSEMNVSTLELGDSALYLCASSFSSGDTDTQYFGPGTRLTVL.

The rearrangement joins TRBV19 to TRBJ2-2; TRBD1 aligns across 10 bases. The CDR3 is 14 residues long. Germline V lookup: CDR1 LNHDA, CDR2 SQIVND (reference sequence). V dropped 6 bases and J dropped 3; count of bases not matched to a gene: 1. CDR3 sequence: CASRDRGYTGELFF. The CDR3 bases are TGTGCCAGTAGGGACAGGGGGTACACCGGGGAGCTGTTTTTT. The variable domain in full, completed from reference TRBV19 and TRBJ2-2, reads DGGITQSPKYLFRKEGQNVTLSCEQNLNHDAMYWYRQDPGQGLRLIYYSQIVNDFQKGDIAEGYSVSREKKESFPLTVTSAQKNPTAFYLCASRDRGYTGELFFGEGSRLTVL.

The chain carries TRBV5-4 and TRBJ1-2; maybe TRBD1 (6 bases). This CDR3 has 13 amino acids. Trimming pared 4 bases from V and 3 bases from J, leaving 10 bases between. Germline V CDR1 and CDR2: SGHNT, YYREEE (reference sequence). CDR3 sequence reads: CASSPDRHYGYTF. CDR3 bases: TGTGCCAGCAGCCCAGACAGGCACTATGGCTACACCTTC. The variable domain in full, with the rest retrieved from reference TRBV5-4 and TRBJ1-2, is ETGVTQSPTHLIKTRGQQVTLRCSSQSGHNTVSWYQQALGQGPQFIFQYYREEENGRGNFPPRFSGLQFPNYSSELNVNALELDDSALYLCASSPDRHYGYTFGSGTRLTVV.

A remark on this clone: Within the sample, other DNA sequences also encode this same CDR3. The genes are TRBV30 and TRBJ1-5, with TRBD1 as a possible D gene (5 bases). This CDR3 contains 15 residues. In germline, CDR1 is GTSNPN, CDR2 SVGIG (reference sequence). Between the trimmed V and J ends, which lost 2 bases and 2 bases, there was a span of 13 bases. The CDR3 coding sequence is TGTGCCTGGAGTTCAGGGAGGGTTGGCAATCAGCCCCAGCATTTT. Its translation is CAWSSGRVGNQPQHF.